The 30 T cell receptor beta chains below all came from one sample that was sequenced in a study of cytomegalovirus exposure and HLA in healthy donors. The PCR contained 60 Vbeta and 13 Jbeta primers. Produced via immunoSEQ multiplex PCR; TCRdb's table is partial and in-frame only. The table has around 200,000 clones, roughly 85% seen once. The sequencing sample was made of PBMCs. The receptors stem from a male donor in good health and CMV-seronegative.

The chain links TRBV28 to TRBJ2-3; perhaps TRBD2 as D (5 bases). This CDR3 spans 13 amino acids. Germline assignment: CDR1 MDHEN and CDR2 SYDVKM. The ends were cut back, 6 bases at V and 6 bases at J, with 13 bases in the middle. The CDR3 DNA sequence: TGTGCCAGCAGGAAGGGAGTAGGCGATACGCAGTATTTT. Protein sequence: CASRKGVGDTQYF. The entire variable domain, with the rest obtained from reference TRBV28 and TRBJ2-3, is as follows: DVKVTQSSRYLVKRTGEKVFLECVQDMDHENMFWYRQDPGLGLRLIYFSYDVKMKEKGDIPEGYSVSREKKERFSLILESASTNQTSMYLCASRKGVGDTQYFGPGTRLTVL.

This clone has a handful of counts. V gene TRBV28 combines with J gene TRBJ1-6; no reliable D call. The CDR3 has 16 amino acids. Trimming removed 3 bases at V and 1 base at J, with 10 bases between. Germline assignment: CDR1 MDHEN and CDR2 SYDVKM. The CDR3 sequence: CASSFPRDSYNSPLHF. Written as DNA, the CDR3 is TGTGCCAGCAGTTTCCCCCGGGATTCCTATAATTCACCCCTCCACTTT.

The chain couples TRBV6-4 to TRBJ2-2; 10 bases line up with TRBD2. From germline, CDR1 is MRHNA and CDR2 SNTAGT. This CDR3 contains 15 residues. With V trimmed by 4 bases and J by 6 bases, 5 bases remained unmatched. CDR3 sequence (DNA): TGTGCCAGCAGTGGAGCGGGAGGGCGTCCCGGGGAGCTGTTTTTT. Its protein product is CASSGAGGRPGELFF.

This clone was picked up a small number of times. The chain carries TRBV7-3 and TRBJ1-2; the match to TRBD1 covers 7 bases. Germline loops: CDR1 SGHTA, CDR2 FQGTGA. The junction had 12 bases not matched to a gene; V was cut back by 4 bases and J by 7 bases. This CDR3 is 15 amino acids long. The CDR3 DNA sequence: TGTGCCAGCAGCTCGACCCTACGGGACAGAACTGGCTACACCTTC. The encoded protein is CASSSTLRDRTGYTF.

This chain connects TRBV10-3 to TRBJ1-1, with 8 bases that match TRBD1. This CDR3 spans 15 amino acids. Germline V CDR1 and CDR2: ENHRY, SYGVKD. J gave up 2 bases and V 8 bases, and 10 bases lay outside the gene matches. This CDR3 is CAIAPTGAKNTEAFF. Here the CDR3 DNA reads TGTGCCATCGCCCCGACAGGGGCGAAAAACACTGAAGCTTTCTTT.

The rearrangement links TRBV7-8 to TRBJ2-2; TRBD1 agrees at 8 bases. J was trimmed by 3 bases and V by 2 bases; bases with no gene match: 2. CDR1 is SGHVS and CDR2 is FQNEAQ in the germline V gene. The CDR3 runs 15 residues. This CDR3 is CASSLQGADTGELFF. The CDR3 DNA reads TGTGCCAGCAGCTTACAGGGGGCCGACACCGGGGAGCTGTTTTTT.

The rearrangement joins TRBV27 to TRBJ1-5; D unresolved. Germline CDR1 is MNHEY and CDR2 is SMNVEV (reference sequence). V was pared by 7 bases and J by 2 bases, with 9 bases between. This CDR3 has 13 amino acids. CDR3 nucleotide sequence: TGTGCCAGCAAGAGCGTGGGCAATCAGCCCCAGCATTTT. It encodes CASKSVGNQPQHF.

This rearrangement joins TRBV28 to TRBJ1-3, with D perhaps matching TRBD1 (5 bases). Deletions cut 6 bases from V and 3 bases from J, with 15 bases between. The CDR3 has 15 residues. CDR1 is MDHEN and CDR2 is SYDVKM in the germline V gene. This CDR3 is CASRDPGNRGNTIYF. DNA of the CDR3: TGTGCCAGCAGAGACCCAGGGAACCGTGGAAACACCATATATTTT.

This chain links TRBV6-5 with TRBJ1-2; 7 nucleotides match TRBD1. The CDR3 contains 14 residues. Germline CDR1 is MNHEY and CDR2 is SVGAGI. V gave up 4 bases and J gave up 8 bases; unmatched junction bases: 10. The CDR3 here is CASSSWRQGGGYTF. The CDR3 coding sequence is TGTGCCAGCAGTTCTTGGCGACAGGGCGGCGGCTACACCTTC.

The DNA of the CDR3 is TGTGCCAGCAGGGGCGGGAGTTCCTACGAGCAGTACTTC. Amino acid sequence: CASRGGSSYEQYF. The genes are TRBV6-1 and TRBJ2-7, with TRBD2 matching 7 bases. The ends lost 6 bases at V and 1 base at J; junction bases unmatched: 3. This CDR3 spans 13 amino acids. Germline values: CDR1 MNHNS, CDR2 SASEGT.

This clone showed up just a few times. J is TRBJ2-7 and V is TRBV28; maybe TRBD1 (6 bases). The CDR3 spans 12 residues. The V gene lost 6 bases and the J gene lost 4 bases, with 10 bases spanning the gap. In germline, CDR1 is MDHEN, CDR2 SYDVKM. CDR3 residues: CASSPDRYEQYF. The CDR3, as DNA: TGTGCCAGCAGCCCAGACAGGTACGAGCAGTACTTC.

The rearrangement joins TRBV2 to TRBJ2-1, with D unresolved. The CDR3 extends over 12 amino acids. Germline assignment: CDR1 SNHLY and CDR2 FYNNEI. Trimming shortened V by 6 bases and J by 6 bases, and 9 bases separated the two germline ends. The CDR3 coding sequence is TGTGCCAGCAGGAAGAGCCTCAATGAGCAGTTCTTC. Translated: CASRKSLNEQFF. The full variable domain, in which reference TRBV2 and TRBJ2-1 provide the parts outside the CDR3, is EPEVTQTPSHQVTQMGQEVILRCVPISNHLYFYWYRQILGQKVEFLVSFYNNEISEKSEIFDDQFSVERPDGSNFTLKIRSTKLEDSAMYFCASRKSLNEQFFGPGTRLTVL.

Remarks on this clone: The junction departs from the called germline gene at one end, perhaps through a read error. The rearrangement joins TRBV7-9 to TRBJ2-5, with D perhaps matching TRBD1 (7 bases). Germline lookup yields CDR1 SEHNR and CDR2 FQNEAQ (reference sequence). CDR3 length equals 14 residues. The CDR3 loop is CSSRLGRGEETQYF. Written as DNA, the CDR3 is TGTTCCAGCAGACTAGGCAGGGGGGAAGAGACCCAGTACTTC.

Notes on this clone: One end of the junction does not line up with germline, which may come from a read error. V and J are TRBV7-9 and TRBJ2-1, with 7 positions matching TRBD2. The CDR3 has 14 residues. The germline V gene encodes CDR1 SEHNR and CDR2 FQNEAQ (reference sequence). CDR3 residues: CSSSPREGGNEQFF. The CDR3 DNA is TGTTCCAGCAGCCCGAGGGAGGGCGGGAATGAGCAGTTCTTC.

V is TRBV5-1 and J is TRBJ2-1; 15 bases are shared with TRBD2. CDR1 SGHRS and CDR2 YFSETQ come from the germline V gene. Trimming cost V 4 bases and J 7 bases; bases outside gene matches: 9. The CDR3 loop spans 17 amino acids. CDR3 coding DNA: TGCGCCAGCAGCACAGGACTAGCGGGGGGGCCGTGGAATGAGCAGTTCTTC. Encoded protein: CASSTGLAGGPWNEQFF.

The chain combines TRBV5-5 with TRBJ1-5, with 7 bases that match TRBD1. With V trimmed by 2 bases and J by 0 bases, 2 bases remained unmatched. Germline-derived CDR1 and CDR2 are SGHKS and YYEKEE (reference sequence). This CDR3 has 15 residues. CDR3 sequence (DNA): TGTGCCAGCAGCTTACAGGGGACTAGCAATCAGCCCCAGCATTTT. This translates into CASSLQGTSNQPQHF. Together with reference TRBV5-5 and TRBJ1-5, the CDR3 gives the full variable domain: DAGVTQSPTHLIKTRGQQVTLRCSPISGHKSVSWYQQVLGQGPQFIFQYYEKEERGRGNFPDRFSARQFPNYSSELNVNALLLGDSALYLCASSLQGTSNQPQHFGDGTRLSIL.

This clone was seen only once. The rearrangement joins TRBV18 to TRBJ1-1, with 7 bases matching TRBD1. Germline CDR1 KGHSH, CDR2 LQKENI. The V and J ends lost 3 bases and 5 bases, in that order; junction bases with no gene match: 15. The CDR3 is 17 amino acids. CDR3 in amino acids: CASSPTIANRGETEAFF. CDR3 sequence (DNA): TGTGCCAGCTCACCTACGATCGCCAACAGGGGCGAGACTGAAGCTTTCTTT.

This chain links TRBV6-6 with TRBJ1-5; perhaps TRBD1 as D (6 bases). This CDR3 spans 15 amino acids. The germline V and J ends were trimmed by 5 bases and 0 bases, with 11 bases remaining between them. Germline lookup yields CDR1 MNHNY and CDR2 SVGAGI (reference sequence). As DNA, the CDR3 is TGTGCCAGCAGTATAGACAGGATTAGCAATCAGCCCCAGCATTTT. Its protein is CASSIDRISNQPQHF.

V and J are TRBV11-1 and TRBJ2-2; D call uncertain. This CDR3 spans 14 amino acids. The germline V gene encodes CDR1 SGHAT and CDR2 FQDESV (reference sequence). V was clipped by 5 bases and J by 0 bases, with 7 bases between them. This CDR3 reads CASSVLPNTGELFF. CDR3 nucleotide sequence: TGTGCCAGCAGCGTACTGCCGAACACCGGGGAGCTGTTTTTT.

This chain joins TRBV6-5 and TRBJ1-3; 7 bases agree with TRBD1. Germline CDR1 MNHEY, CDR2 SVGAGI. V lost 3 bases, J lost 1 base, and 3 bases stayed unmatched. There are 15 residues in the CDR3. In DNA form, the CDR3 reads TGTGCCAGCAGTTATTCGACAGGGTCTGGAAACACCATATATTTT. It is translated as CASSYSTGSGNTIYF.

The genes are TRBV6-1 and TRBJ2-7, with 9 nucleotides matching TRBD1. This CDR3 region has 19 residues. Germline assignment: CDR1 MNHNS and CDR2 SASEGT. The junction had 18 bases not matched to a gene; V was cut back by 1 base and J by 5 bases. CDR3 nucleotides: TGTGCCAGCAGTGAAGGAAGAAGTAGTCGGGGACAGGGCACCCACGAGCAGTACTTC. This translates into CASSEGRSSRGQGTHEQYF.

V usage is TRBV27 and J usage is TRBJ1-1; D is uncertain. This CDR3 spans 15 amino acids. With 4 bases removed from V and 0 bases from J, the gap between germline ends came to 12 bases. Germline loops: CDR1 MNHEY, CDR2 SMNVEV (reference sequence). The DNA for the CDR3 is TGTGCCAGCAGTTACACCTTCCCCATGAACACTGAAGCTTTCTTT. Translating it yields CASSYTFPMNTEAFF.

The chain combines TRBV7-9 with TRBJ1-2; 9 bases line up with TRBD1. CDR1 is SEHNR, CDR2 FQNEAQ, per germline (reference sequence). The CDR3 sequence is 14 residues long. Trimming took 8 bases from V and 8 from J; bases not matched to a gene: 12. This chain's CDR3 is CASSQGAPMGGYTF. CDR3 coding DNA: TGTGCCAGCTCACAGGGGGCACCGATGGGCGGCTACACCTTC.

The genes are TRBV28 and TRBJ2-7; a weak D match, TRBD1 (5 bases). The CDR3 sequence is 12 residues long. CDR1 is MDHEN, CDR2 SYDVKM, per germline. Trimming removed 6 bases from V and 1 base from J, with 7 bases in between. The CDR3 spells CASRRGSYEQYF. The CDR3 DNA reads as TGTGCCAGCAGAAGGGGTTCCTACGAGCAGTACTTC.

V is TRBV6-1 and J is TRBJ2-7, with D unresolved. Trimming shortened V by 3 bases and J by 4 bases, and 10 bases separated the two germline ends. CDR1 and CDR2 from the germline V gene are MNHNS and SASEGT. The length of the CDR3 is 13 residues. CDR3 region: CASSDSPHYEQYF. As DNA, the CDR3 is TGTGCCAGCAGTGACTCACCACATTACGAGCAGTACTTC.

The chain uses TRBV30 and TRBJ1-5; TRBD1 is a possible D gene (5 bases). CDR1 is GTSNPN and CDR2 is SVGIG in the germline V gene (reference sequence). This CDR3 has 13 residues. V was shortened by 2 bases and J by 11 bases, with 16 bases between the two germline ends. The CDR3 here is CAWSPHGAGSQHF. The CDR3, as DNA: TGTGCCTGGAGTCCCCATGGGGCAGGGTCCCAGCATTTT.

The rearrangement links TRBV9 to TRBJ2-3; 8 bases fit TRBD1. The J segment lost 3 bases and the V segment lost 3 bases, leaving 6 bases of the junction unmatched. CDR3 length equals 15 residues. Germline assignment: CDR1 SGDLS and CDR2 YYNGEE. DNA of the CDR3: TGTGCCAGCAGCGCCTCGCAGGGGGCGACAGATACGCAGTATTTT. Amino acids: CASSASQGATDTQYF. The variable domain in full, completed from reference TRBV9 and TRBJ2-3, reads DSGVTQTPKHLITATGQRVTLRCSPRSGDLSVYWYQQSLDQGLQFLIQYYNGEERAKGNILERFSAQQFPDLHSELNLSSLELGDSALYFCASSASQGATDTQYFGPGTRLTVL.

The CDR3 DNA reads as TGTGCCAGCAGTTTCCCGGGACAGGGTGATGGCTACACCTTC. It yields the protein CASSFPGQGDGYTF. This chain joins TRBV6-5 and TRBJ1-2; 9 nucleotides align to TRBD1. The CDR3 is 14 amino acids. The junction had 6 bases not matched to a gene; V was cut back by 4 bases and J by 6 bases. CDR1 and CDR2 (germline): MNHEY, SVGAGI.

This clone was seen a few times. The chain joins TRBV7-2 to TRBJ2-1; 14 bases agree with TRBD2. Per germline, CDR1 SGHTA and CDR2 FQGNSA. CDR3 length: 15 amino acids. Trimming took 4 bases from V and 7 from J; bases not matched to a gene: 3. CDR3 sequence (DNA): TGTGCCAGCAGCTCCCGGACTAGCGGGGGGAATGAGCAGTTCTTC. This translates into CASSSRTSGGNEQFF.

With respect to this clone: The junction differs from germline at one of its ends, possibly a read error. This chain joins TRBV6-5 and TRBJ2-5; 9 bases are a match to TRBD1. CDR1 MNHEY and CDR2 SVGAGI come from the germline V gene. This CDR3 contains 14 residues. This CDR3 is CAGRPGQGGETQYF. CDR3 bases: TGTGCCGGCAGGCCGGGACAGGGAGGAGAGACCCAGTACTTC.